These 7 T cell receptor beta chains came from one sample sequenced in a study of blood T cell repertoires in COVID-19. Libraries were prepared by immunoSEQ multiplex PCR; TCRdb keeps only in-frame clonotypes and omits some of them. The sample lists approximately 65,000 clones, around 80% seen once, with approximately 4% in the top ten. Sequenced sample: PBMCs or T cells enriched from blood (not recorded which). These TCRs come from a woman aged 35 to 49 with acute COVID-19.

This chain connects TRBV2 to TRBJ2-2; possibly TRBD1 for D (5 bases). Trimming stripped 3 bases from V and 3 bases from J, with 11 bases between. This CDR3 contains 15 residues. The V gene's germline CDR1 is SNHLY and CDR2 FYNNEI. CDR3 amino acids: CASSDSGIYTGELFF. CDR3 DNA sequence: TGTGCCAGCAGTGATTCAGGGATTTACACCGGGGAGCTGTTTTTT.

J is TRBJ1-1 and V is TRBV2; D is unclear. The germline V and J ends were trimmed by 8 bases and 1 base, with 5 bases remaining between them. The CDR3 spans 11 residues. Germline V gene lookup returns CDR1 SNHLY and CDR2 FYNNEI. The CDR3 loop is CASHRNTEAFF. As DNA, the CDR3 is TGTGCCAGCCACAGGAACACTGAAGCTTTCTTT.

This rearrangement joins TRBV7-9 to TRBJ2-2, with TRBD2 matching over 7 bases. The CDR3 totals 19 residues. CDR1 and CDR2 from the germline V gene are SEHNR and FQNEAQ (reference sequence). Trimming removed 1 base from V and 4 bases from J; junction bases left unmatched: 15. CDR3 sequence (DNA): TGTGCCAGCAGCTTAGAGGTCTCTGCGGGAGCGGATGGCACCGGGGAGCTGTTTTTT. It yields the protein CASSLEVSAGADGTGELFF.

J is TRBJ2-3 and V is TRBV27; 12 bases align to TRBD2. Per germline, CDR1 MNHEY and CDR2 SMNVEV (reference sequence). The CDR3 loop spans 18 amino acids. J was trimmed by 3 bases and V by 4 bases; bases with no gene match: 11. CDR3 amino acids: CASSSPLAGGARTDTQYF. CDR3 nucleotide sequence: TGTGCCAGCAGTTCCCCTCTAGCGGGAGGGGCTCGGACAGATACGCAGTATTTT.

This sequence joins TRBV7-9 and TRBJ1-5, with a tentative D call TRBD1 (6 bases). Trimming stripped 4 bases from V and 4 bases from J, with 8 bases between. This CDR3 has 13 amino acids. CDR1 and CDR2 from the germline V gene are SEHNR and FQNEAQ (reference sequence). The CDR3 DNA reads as TGTGCCAGCAGCTCTACAGGGAATCAGCCCCAGCATTTT. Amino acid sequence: CASSSTGNQPQHF.

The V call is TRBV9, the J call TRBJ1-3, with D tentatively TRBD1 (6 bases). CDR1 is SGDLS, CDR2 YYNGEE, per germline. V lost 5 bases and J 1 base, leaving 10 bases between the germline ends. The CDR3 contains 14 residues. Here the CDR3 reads CASRKGDSGNTIYF. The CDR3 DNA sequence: TGTGCCAGCAGGAAGGGGGATTCTGGAAACACCATATATTTT.

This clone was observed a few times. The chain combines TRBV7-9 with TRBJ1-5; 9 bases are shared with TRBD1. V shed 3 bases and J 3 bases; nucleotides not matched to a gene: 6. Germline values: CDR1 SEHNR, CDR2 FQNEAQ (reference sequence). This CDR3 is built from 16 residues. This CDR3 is CASSLGQGTDNQPQHF. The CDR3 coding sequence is TGTGCCAGCAGCTTGGGACAGGGAACTGACAATCAGCCCCAGCATTTT. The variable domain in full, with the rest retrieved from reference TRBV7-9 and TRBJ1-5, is DTGVSQNPRHKITKRGQNVTFRCDPISEHNRLYWYRQTLGQGPEFLTYFQNEAQLEKSRLLSDRFSAERPKGSFSTLEIQRTEQGDSAMYLCASSLGQGTDNQPQHFGDGTRLSIL.